These T cell receptor beta chains were read from a single sample in a study of read filtering for tumor transcriptome and immune sequencing. One entry per CDR3 protein results from TCRdb running MiXCR on the reads. The table shows about 14,000 distinct CDR3 sequences, with roughly 22% occurring only once. The sequencing input was a population of CD138-negative cells sorted from bone marrow. All receptors derive from a donor over 35 with multiple myeloma. The CDR3 runs from the conserved cysteine through the conserved F or W. Fields, in order: J gene, D gene, clone size, V gene, CDR3 DNA, CDR3 protein. A D gene is named only where the DNA matches it firmly. Clone size appears in some rows only: once, few, many, or a class for an expanded clone.

j_gene: TRBJ2-6
d_gene: -
abundance: many
v_gene: TRBV10-3
CDR3nt: TGTGCCATCAGTGTGACGGGGGGACAAATGTCCTCTGGGGCCAACGTCCTGACTTTC
CDR3aa: CAISVTGGQMSSGANVLTF

j_gene: TRBJ1-1
d_gene: -
abundance: many
v_gene: TRBV5-1
CDR3nt: TGCGCCAGCAGCCCTGAGACAGGGAACACTGAAGCTTTCTTT
CDR3aa: CASSPETGNTEAFF

j_gene: TRBJ2-5
d_gene: -
abundance: many
v_gene: TRBV5-1
CDR3nt: TGCGCCAGCAGGGGGGTAGCGGAGACCCAGTACTTC
CDR3aa: CASRGVAETQYF

j_gene: TRBJ2-1
d_gene: TRBD2
abundance: -
v_gene: TRBV6-2/TRBV6-3
CDR3nt: TGTGCCAGCAGACTACAACCGGGACTAGCGGGGGCCACGAGCTCCTACAATGATCAGTTCTTC
CDR3aa: CASRLQPGLAGATSSYNDQFF

j_gene: TRBJ2-2
d_gene: TRBD2
abundance: -
v_gene: TRBV9
CDR3nt: TGTGCCAGCAGGGGACTAGATGGCACCGGGGAGCTGTTTTTT
CDR3aa: CASRGLDGTGELFF

j_gene: TRBJ2-3
d_gene: -
abundance: few
v_gene: TRBV10-3
CDR3nt: TGTGCCATCAGTGGCATTGCTAGTCGGACAGATACGCAGTATTTT
CDR3aa: CAISGIASRTDTQYF

j_gene: TRBJ1-1
d_gene: TRBD1
abundance: many
v_gene: TRBV6-2/TRBV6-3
CDR3nt: TGTGCCAGCAACCGACAGGGGCTCAACACTGAAGCTTTCTTT
CDR3aa: CASNRQGLNTEAFF

j_gene: TRBJ2-1
d_gene: -
abundance: many
v_gene: TRBV6-5
CDR3nt: TGTGCCAGCAGTTACGTGGATCCGGGTGAGCAGTTCTTC
CDR3aa: CASSYVDPGEQFF

j_gene: TRBJ2-5
d_gene: -
abundance: many
v_gene: TRBV20-1
CDR3nt: TGCAGCCCTCGAGGGGCGGGGAGGACAGAGACCCAGTACTTC
CDR3aa: CSPRGAGRTETQYF

j_gene: TRBJ1-1
d_gene: TRBD1
abundance: -
v_gene: TRBV7-2
CDR3nt: TGTGCCAGCAGCCTTCGACAGGGGCCCTTCGTGTCTGAAGCTTTCTTT
CDR3aa: CASSLRQGPFVSEAFF

j_gene: TRBJ1-2
d_gene: -
abundance: -
v_gene: TRBV2
CDR3nt: TGTGCCAGCAGCCATCAGGGGTCCGTAGAAGGCTACACCTTC
CDR3aa: CASSHQGSVEGYTF

j_gene: TRBJ2-7
d_gene: -
abundance: many
v_gene: TRBV12-3/TRBV12-4
CDR3nt: TGTGCCAGCAGTCGCCACCTTGGGGGAGGCGTATCTTACGAGCAGTACTTC
CDR3aa: CASSRHLGGGVSYEQYF

j_gene: TRBJ2-3
d_gene: -
abundance: -
v_gene: TRBV5-1
CDR3nt: TGCGCCAGCAGCTTGGAAAGAGACGATACGCAGTATTTT
CDR3aa: CASSLERDDTQYF

j_gene: TRBJ2-1
d_gene: TRBD2
abundance: many
v_gene: TRBV20-1
CDR3nt: TGCAGTGCTAGAGGGTTTGCGGGGGGGCCCGGGCAGTTCTTC
CDR3aa: CSARGFAGGPGQFF

j_gene: TRBJ1-1
d_gene: TRBD1
abundance: -
v_gene: TRBV19
CDR3nt: TGTGCCAGTAAGAAAGGGGCGAGGGCAGGGGGCGCGTGGACTGAAGCTTTCTTT
CDR3aa: CASKKGARAGGAWTEAFF

j_gene: TRBJ2-6
d_gene: -
abundance: many
v_gene: TRBV11-2
CDR3nt: TGTGCCAGCAGCTTAGCACGTGGGGCCAACGTCCTGACTTTC
CDR3aa: CASSLARGANVLTF

j_gene: TRBJ1-4
d_gene: -
abundance: many
v_gene: TRBV2
CDR3nt: TGTGCCAGCAGTGAGCGGCAGGGGATTGGACTGTTTTTT
CDR3aa: CASSERQGIGLFF

j_gene: TRBJ2-1
d_gene: TRBD2
abundance: many
v_gene: TRBV6-5
CDR3nt: TGTGCCAGCAGTTACTCGTACGGGAGGCAAGACAATGAGCAGTTCTTC
CDR3aa: CASSYSYGRQDNEQFF

j_gene: TRBJ2-1
d_gene: -
abundance: many
v_gene: TRBV29-1
CDR3nt: TGCAGCGTTGAACCCGAATGGAGGAGCTCCTACAATGAGCAGTTCTTC
CDR3aa: CSVEPEWRSSYNEQFF

j_gene: TRBJ2-5
d_gene: -
abundance: -
v_gene: TRBV9
CDR3nt: TGTGCCAGCAGCGTAGGCGGGCAGTCCCAAGAGACCCAGTACTTC
CDR3aa: CASSVGGQSQETQYF

j_gene: TRBJ2-5
d_gene: -
abundance: -
v_gene: TRBV11-2
CDR3nt: TGTGCCAGCAGCCAATACAGAGAGACCCAGTACTTC
CDR3aa: CASSQYRETQYF

j_gene: TRBJ2-1
d_gene: -
abundance: many
v_gene: TRBV6-2/TRBV6-3
CDR3nt: TGTGCCAGCAGTCCCTACAATGAGCAGTTCTTC
CDR3aa: CASSPYNEQFF

j_gene: TRBJ2-4
d_gene: -
abundance: few
v_gene: TRBV7-9
CDR3nt: TGTGCCAACCGCTTGGCCAAAAACATTCAGTACTTC
CDR3aa: CANRLAKNIQYF

j_gene: TRBJ2-3
d_gene: -
abundance: many
v_gene: TRBV19
CDR3nt: TGTGCCAGTAGTATGGACGGGCGCACAGATACGCAGTATTTT
CDR3aa: CASSMDGRTDTQYF

j_gene: TRBJ1-3
d_gene: -
abundance: -
v_gene: TRBV7-2
CDR3nt: TGTGCCAGCAGCCCCGGAGGGTGGGTCCCTGGAAACACCATATATTTT
CDR3aa: CASSPGGWVPGNTIYF

j_gene: TRBJ2-3
d_gene: TRBD2
abundance: many
v_gene: TRBV19
CDR3nt: TGTGCCAGTAGGGGACTAGCGACAGATACGCAGTATTTT
CDR3aa: CASRGLATDTQYF

j_gene: TRBJ2-1
d_gene: TRBD2
abundance: many
v_gene: TRBV5-1
CDR3nt: TGCGCCAGCAGCCTGGGACTAGCGGGGATGTCCTACAATGAGCAGTTCTTC
CDR3aa: CASSLGLAGMSYNEQFF

j_gene: TRBJ1-1
d_gene: -
abundance: many
v_gene: TRBV3-1
CDR3nt: TGTGCCAGCAGCCAAGGCTGGGGGGGAAACACTGAAGCTTTCTTT
CDR3aa: CASSQGWGGNTEAFF

j_gene: TRBJ2-1
d_gene: TRBD2
abundance: many
v_gene: TRBV28
CDR3nt: TGTGCCAGCAGTTTAGACCTAGCGGGAAACTATGAGCAGTTCTTC
CDR3aa: CASSLDLAGNYEQFF

j_gene: TRBJ2-1
d_gene: TRBD2
abundance: -
v_gene: TRBV13
CDR3nt: TGTGCCAGCAGCGGCCAGAGGTCCTCAAGCGGGGGGGCGCTTGAGCAGTTCTTC
CDR3aa: CASSGQRSSSGGALEQFF

j_gene: TRBJ2-3
d_gene: -
abundance: -
v_gene: TRBV12-3/TRBV12-4
CDR3nt: TGTGCCAGCAGGCCTCGAGGGGGGGCGACAGATACGCAGTATTTT
CDR3aa: CASRPRGGATDTQYF

j_gene: TRBJ2-5
d_gene: -
abundance: -
v_gene: TRBV12-3/TRBV12-4
CDR3nt: TGTGCCAGCAGTTTATATGGAAAAGAGACCCAGTACTTC
CDR3aa: CASSLYGKETQYF

j_gene: TRBJ2-5
d_gene: -
abundance: -
v_gene: TRBV21-1
CDR3nt: TGTGCCAGCAGCATTTACGGGACACTGCAAGAGACCCAGTACTTC
CDR3aa: CASSIYGTLQETQYF

j_gene: TRBJ2-7
d_gene: -
abundance: many
v_gene: TRBV14
CDR3nt: TGTGCCAGCAGCCAGAGCCCCATGTTCGACGAGCAGTACTTC
CDR3aa: CASSQSPMFDEQYF

j_gene: TRBJ2-1
d_gene: TRBD2
abundance: few
v_gene: TRBV19
CDR3nt: TGTGCCAGTAGTAGGGGAACTAGCGGGGCTTACAATGAGCAGTTCTTC
CDR3aa: CASSRGTSGAYNEQFF

j_gene: TRBJ2-5
d_gene: -
abundance: -
v_gene: TRBV24-1
CDR3nt: TGTGCCACCAGTGAGGGAGGGACAGCACAAGAGACCCAGTACTTC
CDR3aa: CATSEGGTAQETQYF

j_gene: TRBJ1-1
d_gene: -
abundance: many
v_gene: TRBV20-1
CDR3nt: TGCAGTGCTAGAGATGGGTCGTCTCCGTGGTGGGAAGCTTTCTTT
CDR3aa: CSARDGSSPWWEAFF

j_gene: TRBJ2-3
d_gene: TRBD2
abundance: few
v_gene: TRBV7-2
CDR3nt: TGTGCCAGCAGCTTGGGGACTAGCGGAGATACGCAGTATTTT
CDR3aa: CASSLGTSGDTQYF

j_gene: TRBJ1-1
d_gene: -
abundance: many
v_gene: TRBV12-3/TRBV12-4
CDR3nt: TGTGCCAGCAGTTTCTCCCCGTCTGAAGCTTTCTTT
CDR3aa: CASSFSPSEAFF

j_gene: TRBJ2-1
d_gene: -
abundance: many
v_gene: TRBV20-1
CDR3nt: TGCAGTGCTAGCATTTACAATGAGCAGTTCTTC
CDR3aa: CSASIYNEQFF

j_gene: TRBJ1-4
d_gene: -
abundance: many
v_gene: TRBV4-1
CDR3nt: TGCGCCAGCAGCCAAAAGCCGACCGACCGAGGGGAAAAACTGTTTTTT
CDR3aa: CASSQKPTDRGEKLFF

j_gene: TRBJ2-5
d_gene: TRBD1
abundance: -
v_gene: TRBV6-5
CDR3nt: TGTGCCAGCAGTCAGATGCTGGGACAGGGGGAAGAGACCCAGTACTTC
CDR3aa: CASSQMLGQGEETQYF

j_gene: TRBJ2-7
d_gene: -
abundance: many
v_gene: TRBV5-5
CDR3nt: TGTGCCAGCAGCAGGGACCTGGGGGGCTACGAGCAGTACTTC
CDR3aa: CASSRDLGGYEQYF

j_gene: TRBJ2-2
d_gene: -
abundance: many
v_gene: TRBV28
CDR3nt: TGTGCCAGCAGTTCCAAGAATAGAGGGGAGACCGGGGAGCTGTTTTTT
CDR3aa: CASSSKNRGETGELFF

j_gene: TRBJ2-3
d_gene: TRBD2
abundance: many
v_gene: TRBV20-1
CDR3nt: TGCAGTGCCCACTTAGCGGGATACACAGATACGCAGTATTTT
CDR3aa: CSAHLAGYTDTQYF

j_gene: TRBJ2-3
d_gene: -
abundance: -
v_gene: TRBV19
CDR3nt: TGTGCCAGTAGTCCTGGGCCCATGGGAGATACGCAGTATTTT
CDR3aa: CASSPGPMGDTQYF

j_gene: TRBJ2-3
d_gene: -
abundance: many
v_gene: TRBV11-2
CDR3nt: TGTGCCAGCAGCTTAGACAGGGCAGATACGCAGTATTTT
CDR3aa: CASSLDRADTQYF

j_gene: TRBJ1-2
d_gene: -
abundance: -
v_gene: TRBV24-1
CDR3nt: TGTGCCACCAGTGACTCTTCGGAGGGCTTCTATGGCTACACCTTC
CDR3aa: CATSDSSEGFYGYTF

j_gene: TRBJ1-1
d_gene: TRBD1
abundance: -
v_gene: TRBV3-1
CDR3nt: TGTGCCAGCAGCCCTACCTCCCGACAGGGTGGCACTGAAGCTTTCTTT
CDR3aa: CASSPTSRQGGTEAFF

j_gene: TRBJ1-2
d_gene: TRBD1
abundance: -
v_gene: TRBV24-1
CDR3nt: TGTGCCACCCAGGGACAGGGAGACGGCTACACCTTC
CDR3aa: CATQGQGDGYTF

j_gene: TRBJ2-7
d_gene: -
abundance: few
v_gene: TRBV29-1
CDR3nt: TGCAGCGTTGTACAGGGTCGGCAGTACTTC
CDR3aa: CSVVQGRQYF

j_gene: TRBJ2-3
d_gene: -
abundance: many
v_gene: TRBV6-1
CDR3nt: TGTGCCAGCAGTGAACTGGGTTCGATAGATACGCAGTATTTT
CDR3aa: CASSELGSIDTQYF

j_gene: TRBJ1-4
d_gene: TRBD1
abundance: few
v_gene: TRBV25-1
CDR3nt: TGTGCCAGCAGTGTACACGGGACAGAGGCCGTGAAGGAAAAACTGTTTTTT
CDR3aa: CASSVHGTEAVKEKLFF

j_gene: TRBJ1-1
d_gene: -
abundance: many
v_gene: TRBV7-9
CDR3nt: TGTGCCAGCAGCGGACTAAGCAGCACTGAAGCTTTCTTT
CDR3aa: CASSGLSSTEAFF

j_gene: TRBJ2-7
d_gene: TRBD1
abundance: -
v_gene: TRBV11-2
CDR3nt: TGTGCCACACTCGCCTACTCAGGGGGCAACCACGAGCAGTACTTC
CDR3aa: CATLAYSGGNHEQYF